This T cell receptor (beta chain) was sequenced in a study of control samples from healthy donors and cancer patients. The method was immunoSEQ multiplex PCR; TCRdb's version includes in-frame clones alone and lacks a portion of them. The table records 200,000 or so clones, about 93% of them present only once. The clonotype comes from a man aged 45-65 years in good health. Sequenced sample: blood.

CDR3 sequence: CASSGASYEQYV. CDR3 sequence (DNA): TGTGCCAGCAGTGGGGCAAGCTACGAGCAGTACGTC. V usage is TRBV7-9 and J usage is TRBJ2-7; possibly TRBD1 for D (5 bases). CDR1 is SEHNR and CDR2 is FQNEAQ in the germline V gene (reference sequence). V dropped 6 bases and J dropped 3 bases, with 9 bases sitting between them. This CDR3 has 12 residues.